This T cell receptor beta chain appears in the sequencing data of a study of blood T cell dynamics during melanoma immunotherapy. Looking at the study overall: First-line therapy was either pembrolizumab or nivolumab with ipilimumab for metastatic melanoma.

Time point given: pre-treatment baseline. One draw preceded checkpoint blockade; another followed its first cycle at week 3. Patients had no prior systemic cancer treatment, immunosuppressants or other active cancers. The germline V gene has CDR1 SGHTA and CDR2 FQGTGA. V was trimmed by 1 base and J by 8 bases, leaving 14 bases between them. The CDR3 consists of 14 residues. Method: immunoSEQ multiplex PCR; TCRdb's copy keeps in-frame clones and lacks some. Found here are 4,000 to 5,000 clones, approximately 86% of them singletons; the top ten hold around a third. The chain joins TRBV7-3 to TRBJ2-5; D is uncertain. The sequencing used blood, collected from a patient treated with checkpoint blockade. The TCR was taken from a human donor with melanoma. CDR3 bases: TGTGCCAGCAGCTTAATTACAGTATCGGAAACCCAGTACTTC. Its protein product is CASSLITVSETQYF.